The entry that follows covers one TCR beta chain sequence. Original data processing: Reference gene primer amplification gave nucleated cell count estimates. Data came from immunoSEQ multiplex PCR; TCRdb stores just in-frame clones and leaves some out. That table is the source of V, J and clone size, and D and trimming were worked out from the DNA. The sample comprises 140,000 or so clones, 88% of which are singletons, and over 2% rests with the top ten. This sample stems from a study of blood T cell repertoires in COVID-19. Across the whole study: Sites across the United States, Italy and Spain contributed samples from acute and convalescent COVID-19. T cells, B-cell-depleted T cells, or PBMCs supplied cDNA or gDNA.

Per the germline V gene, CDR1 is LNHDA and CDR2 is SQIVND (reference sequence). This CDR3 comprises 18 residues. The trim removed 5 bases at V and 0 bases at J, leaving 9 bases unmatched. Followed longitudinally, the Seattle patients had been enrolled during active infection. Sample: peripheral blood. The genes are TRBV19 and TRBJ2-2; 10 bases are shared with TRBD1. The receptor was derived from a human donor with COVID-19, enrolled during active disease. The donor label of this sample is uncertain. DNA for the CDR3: TGTGCCAGTAGTGACCGGGACAGGGGACTTCCGAACACCGGGGAGCTGTTTTTT. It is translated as CASSDRDRGLPNTGELFF. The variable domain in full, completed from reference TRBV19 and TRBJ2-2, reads DGGITQSPKYLFRKEGQNVTLSCEQNLNHDAMYWYRQDPGQGLRLIYYSQIVNDFQKGDIAEGYSVSREKKESFPLTVTSAQKNPTAFYLCASSDRDRGLPNTGELFFGEGSRLTVL.